This T cell receptor (beta chain) was recovered during a study of blood T cell repertoires in COVID-19. Study context: The study drew acute and convalescent COVID-19 samples from the United States, Italy and Spain.

As processed by the authors: Reference gene primer amplification yielded estimated nucleated cell counts. Assay: immunoSEQ multiplex PCR; the TCRdb copy retains only in-frame clones and omits some. Clonal size and the V and J genes are those of that table, whereas D and trimming came from the DNA. The sample yields 100,000 or so clones, 85% to 95% seen once. The CDR3 runs 11 residues. Germline V gene sequence: CDR1 SGHDT, CDR2 YYEEEE. V was trimmed by 0 bases and J by 11 bases, leaving 8 bases between them. This chain uses TRBV5-6 with TRBJ1-2; D gene ambiguous. The sequenced sample consisted of peripheral blood. The clonotype comes from a woman aged 45 to 65 in a cohort sampled during active COVID-19. CDR3 nucleotide sequence: TGTGCCAGCAGCTTGGACTATCGATACACCTTC. Its translation: CASSLDYRYTF.